This is a list of T cell receptor beta chains from one sample in a study of T cells in Graves' hyperthyroidism and ophthalmopathy. TCRdb independently ran MiXCR on the multiplex PCR reads; one entry per CDR3 protein. The sample records 250,000 to 300,000 distinct CDR3 sequences, approximately 15% being singletons. Specimen: blood. Every receptor here comes from a middle-aged woman with Graves' hyperthyroidism. CDR3s include the opening cysteine and the closing phenylalanine or tryptophan. A D gene is named only where the DNA matches it firmly. Clone size is stated in some rows and not others, as once, few, many or a class when expanded.

NA | TRBJ1-3 | NA | TRBV7-8 | 13 | TGTGCCAGCAGCTCGGACATCCGAAACACCATATATTTT | CASSSDIRNTIYF
NA | TRBJ2-2 | NA | TRBV24-1 | 16 | TGTGCCACCAGTGAGGTGACTTCCGCGAACACCGGGGAGCTGTTTTTT | CATSEVTSANTGELFF
many | TRBJ1-5 | TRBD1 | TRBV7-8 | 16 | TGTGCCAGCAGCTTAGAGGGACAGGGGGCGAGTCAGCCCCAGCATTTT | CASSLEGQGASQPQHF
many | TRBJ2-5 | TRBD2 | TRBV29-1 | 13 | TGCAGCGTAGGGACTAGCGGGAGGGTTGACCAGTACTTC | CSVGTSGRVDQYF
many | TRBJ2-2 | NA | TRBV20-1 | 16 | TGCAGTGCTAGCAACCCAGGGACTCCGAACACCGGGGAGCTGTTTTTT | CSASNPGTPNTGELFF
many | TRBJ2-2 | NA | TRBV12-3/TRBV12-4 | 12 | TGTGCCAGCAGTGGGATGGCCGGGGAGCTGTTTTTT | CASSGMAGELFF
few | TRBJ1-5 | NA | TRBV7-2 | 16 | TGTGCCAGCAGCGCCGGGAGGGGTCATAGCAATCAGCCCCAGCATTTT | CASSAGRGHSNQPQHF
NA | TRBJ2-1 | NA | TRBV7-8 | 14 | TGTGCCAGCAGCTTAGGTCGCGCTGTGCCTGAGCAGTTCTTC | CASSLGRAVPEQFF
NA | TRBJ2-5 | NA | TRBV19 | 14 | TGTGCCAGTAGTCTACAGGGTATGAGAGAGACCCAGTACTTC | CASSLQGMRETQYF
many | TRBJ2-3 | TRBD1 | TRBV7-9 | 16 | TGTGCCAGCAGCTTAACCCGGACAGGGAGCACAGATACGCAGTATTTT | CASSLTRTGSTDTQYF
many | TRBJ2-3 | TRBD2 | TRBV12-3/TRBV12-4 | 15 | TGTGCCAGTAGGGGACGGACTAGGGTATCAGATACGCAGTATTTT | CASRGRTRVSDTQYF
many | TRBJ2-5 | NA | TRBV7-9 | 13 | TGTGCCAGCAGTTTAGCCAGTCAAGAGACCCAGTACTTC | CASSLASQETQYF
many | TRBJ2-1 | TRBD2 | TRBV27 | 16 | TGTGCCAGCACCGGACTAGCGGGTCCTTCCTACAATGAGCAGTTCTTC | CASTGLAGPSYNEQFF
many | TRBJ2-7 | TRBD2 | TRBV27 | 15 | TGTGCCAGCAGTTCCCTCCTTGGACTAGCCTACGAGCAGTACTTC | CASSSLLGLAYEQYF
NA | TRBJ2-5 | TRBD2 | TRBV20-1 | 16 | TGCAGTGCTATCGCCTTACTAGCGGGGCTCCAAGAGACCCAGTACTTC | CSAIALLAGLQETQYF
many | TRBJ1-2 | TRBD1 | TRBV27 | 14 | TGTGCCAGCAGTTTGACAGGGGGCGTCTATGGCTACACCTTC | CASSLTGGVYGYTF
few | TRBJ1-5 | NA | TRBV27 | 13 | TGTGCCAGCAGTTACAGGGATGGTCAGCCCCAGCATTTT | CASSYRDGQPQHF
many | TRBJ2-5 | TRBD2 | TRBV2 | 16 | TGTGCCAGCAGTATAGCGGGAGGTCCCCCCAAGAAGGACCAGTACTTC | CASSIAGGPPKKDQYF
NA | TRBJ2-3 | NA | TRBV7-3 | 15 | TGTGCCAGCAGCCAGCAGGGAGCCCGCACAGATACGCAGTATTTT | CASSQQGARTDTQYF
few | TRBJ2-1 | TRBD2 | TRBV20-1 | 15 | TGCAGTGTTCAGTTTAGCGGGAATTCCTACAATGAGCAGTTCTTC | CSVQFSGNSYNEQFF
NA | TRBJ2-1 | NA | TRBV28 | 13 | TGTGCCAGCACCACCCAGGGTGCCTACGAGCAGTTCTTC | CASTTQGAYEQFF
many | TRBJ2-2 | NA | TRBV7-8 | 15 | TGTGCCAGCAGACTGGACATAGCGAACACCGGGGAGCTGTTTTTT | CASRLDIANTGELFF
many | TRBJ2-3 | NA | TRBV27 | 14 | TGTGCCAGCAGTTTAGGACAGTTCACAGATACGCAGTATTTT | CASSLGQFTDTQYF
few | TRBJ1-2 | NA | TRBV2 | 13 | TGTGCCAGCAGAGGTAGGGTCGGCTATGGCTACACCTTC | CASRGRVGYGYTF
NA | TRBJ1-4 | TRBD1 | TRBV12-3/TRBV12-4 | 14 | TGTGCCAGCAGTCGGACAGGGTCAGATGAAAAACTGTTTTTT | CASSRTGSDEKLFF
many | TRBJ1-6 | TRBD1 | TRBV28 | 14 | TGTGCCAGCAACCGACAGGGCTATAATTCACCCCTCCACTTT | CASNRQGYNSPLHF
NA | TRBJ2-5 | NA | TRBV19 | 13 | TGTGCCAGTAGTATAACCGCACGAGAGACCCAGTACTTC | CASSITARETQYF
few | TRBJ1-5 | TRBD1 | TRBV12-3/TRBV12-4 | 16 | TGTGCCAGCAGTTTAGGGACAGGGGGCCTAGGGCAGCCCCAGCATTTT | CASSLGTGGLGQPQHF
many | TRBJ1-6 | NA | TRBV6-1 | 15 | TGTGCCAGCAGTGAAGGGTCCGGCCAGCGTTCACCCCTCCACTTT | CASSEGSGQRSPLHF
many | TRBJ2-1 | TRBD2 | TRBV27 | 14 | TGTGCCAGCAGTTTCGGGACTAGCGGCAATGAGCAGTTCTTC | CASSFGTSGNEQFF
many | TRBJ1-1 | TRBD1 | TRBV7-9 | 15 | TGTGCCAGCAGCAGGGGACAGGGCGTGAACACTGAAGCTTTCTTT | CASSRGQGVNTEAFF
many | TRBJ2-1 | NA | TRBV20-1 | 18 | TGCAGTGCTAGAGATGCAAGGGGGCGCGGGGTTATCTACAATGAGCAGTTCTTC | CSARDARGRGVIYNEQFF
NA | TRBJ1-5 | NA | TRBV6-1 | 15 | TGTGCCAGCAGCCCCTCGTGGGGTTCCCATCAGCCCCAGCATTTT | CASSPSWGSHQPQHF
many | TRBJ1-4 | NA | TRBV6-1 | 12 | TGTGCCAGCGGACAGAAGAATGAAAAACTGTTTTTT | CASGQKNEKLFF
NA | TRBJ2-2 | NA | TRBV7-9 | 14 | TGTGCCAGCAGCTCCCTGGGAGATGGAGGGGAGCTGTTTTTT | CASSSLGDGGELFF
NA | TRBJ2-1 | TRBD2 | TRBV27 | 17 | TGTGCCAGCAGTGTCACTAGCGGGAGTGTGTCCTACAATGAGCAGTTCTTC | CASSVTSGSVSYNEQFF
many | TRBJ2-1 | NA | TRBV7-8 | 13 | TGTGCCAGCAGTCTCTTGCGCGACAATGAGCAGTTCTTC | CASSLLRDNEQFF
many | TRBJ2-3 | NA | TRBV13 | 13 | TGTGCCAGCAGTTCCATTAGCACAGATACGCAGTATTTT | CASSSISTDTQYF
NA | TRBJ2-7 | NA | TRBV7-9 | 15 | TGTGCCAGCAGCTTAGGGACCAGTAACTATAACGAGCAGTACTTC | CASSLGTSNYNEQYF
NA | TRBJ2-1 | NA | TRBV2 | 12 | TGTGCCAGCAGTGACTTGAAGAATGAGCAGTTCTTC | CASSDLKNEQFF
NA | TRBJ2-6 | NA | TRBV4-2 | 18 | TGTGCCAGCAGCCAAGATCCTGGAGCGGTCTCTGGGGCCAACGTCCTGACTTTC | CASSQDPGAVSGANVLTF
NA | TRBJ2-6 | NA | TRBV2 | 18 | TGTGCCGGCAGTGTAAGGTGGTTCTCCCCGGGGGGGGCCAACGTCCTGACTTTC | CAGSVRWFSPGGANVLTF
many | TRBJ2-7 | NA | TRBV6-1 | 12 | TGTGCCAGCAAGAGGGCAGACAACGAGCAGTACTTC | CASKRADNEQYF
many | TRBJ2-2 | NA | TRBV29-1 | 13 | TGCAGCGTTGTAGTGTCAGGGGAGGGGGAGCTGTTTTTT | CSVVVSGEGELFF
many | TRBJ1-2 | NA | TRBV2 | 14 | TGTGCCAGCAGTGATCAGGGTTTAACGGGTGGCTACACCTTC | CASSDQGLTGGYTF
many | TRBJ2-1 | NA | TRBV18 | 11 | TGTGCCAGCTCACCGCAGTATGAGCAGTTCTTC | CASSPQYEQFF
many | TRBJ1-2 | NA | TRBV5-4 | 13 | TGTACCAGCAGCTTGCATGATCTATATGGCTACACCTTC | CTSSLHDLYGYTF
NA | TRBJ2-1 | NA | TRBV7-2 | 16 | TGTGCCAGCAGCTTAGGGTTCTGGAGCGGAAACAATGAGCAGTTCTTC | CASSLGFWSGNNEQFF
many | TRBJ2-1 | NA | TRBV2 | 15 | TGTGCCAGCAGTGAATTGTCTAAGCGCTTCGATGAGCAGTTCTTC | CASSELSKRFDEQFF
many | TRBJ1-6 | NA | TRBV4-2 | 13 | TGTGCCAGCAGCCAAGATATAGATTCACCCCTCCACTTT | CASSQDIDSPLHF
NA | TRBJ1-6 | NA | TRBV6-1 | 14 | TGTGCCAGCAGTGAAAGGGGGAATAATTCACCCCTCCACTTT | CASSERGNNSPLHF
few | TRBJ2-1 | TRBD1 | TRBV18 | 15 | TGTGCCAGCTCACCAGGGACAGGATCTGACAATGAGCAGTTCTTC | CASSPGTGSDNEQFF
NA | TRBJ2-2 | NA | TRBV12-3/TRBV12-4 | 15 | TGTGCCAGCAGCAAACAGGGGAGGGGCACCGGGGAGCTGCTTTTT | CASSKQGRGTGELLF
many | TRBJ2-5 | TRBD1 | TRBV28 | 15 | TGTGCCAGCAGTTTAGGACAGGGCTACCAAGAGACCCAGTACTTC | CASSLGQGYQETQYF
few | TRBJ2-4 | NA | TRBV3-1 | 17 | TGTGCCAGCAGCCGTTCAACTGCTAGTCGGGCCAAAAACATTCAGTACTTC | CASSRSTASRAKNIQYF
NA | TRBJ2-7 | TRBD2 | TRBV9 | 14 | TGTGCCAGCAGCGTCGGGACTAGCGTATTCGAGCAGTACTTC | CASSVGTSVFEQYF